The clone carrying this T cell receptor (beta chain) was observed at least ten times. What it binds is not known. Alongside a J-beta primer mix, a sample-barcoded 5' primer served in a second PCR lasting roughly 7 to 12 cycles. Each cDNA molecule carried a tag from a template-switch adaptor that contained 12 random nucleotides. TCRdb used MiXCR to reprocess the 5' RACE reads, holding one entry per CDR3 protein. The sample carries around 1,600,000 distinct CDR3 sequences, roughly 43% recorded once. The CDR3 consists of 13 residues. Trimming left V 3 bases short and J 1 base short, with 7 bases between. Germline V gene lookup returns CDR1 DFQATT and CDR2 SNEGSKA (reference sequence). The sample comes from a study of blood T cells in healthy people across ages. Peripheral blood was drawn, roughly 10 milliliters per donor. Study observations and caveats: In long-lived donors, naive CD4+ cell counts and diversity exceeded those of aged donors.

The receptor's source is a woman between 18 and 29 years old in good health. Sequencing used blood. This sequence joins TRBV20-1 and TRBJ1-5; D may be TRBD1 (5 bases). Here the CDR3 DNA reads TGCAGTGCTAGTCGGGGGAGCAATCAGCCCCAGCATTTT. Protein product: CSASRGSNQPQHF.